Below are 20 T cell receptor beta chains sequenced from a single sample in a study of chemoradiotherapy in HPV16-positive cancers (dated by TCRdb to between 2022 and 2023). The library was produced with the immunoSEQ multiplex PCR assay. The clones in this table, taken by TCRdb from immuneACCESS, are in-frame only. Not every clone is retained; where verified, under half of the shortfall comes from an unresolved V gene, and the cause of the rest is unknown. In all, the sample holds about 10,000 clones, and roughly 88% of those were seen once. The ten largest clones capture roughly 2.4% of the sample. The sequencing here drew on blood, taken from a patient who underwent chemoradiotherapy. The receptors shown here come from a human donor with HPV-associated anogenital cancer.

V is TRBV11-2 and J is TRBJ1-1; D unclear. The germline gives CDR1 SGHAT, CDR2 FQNNGV. V shed 0 bases and J shed 5 bases, with 10 bases lying between them. CDR3 length: 14 amino acids. CDR3 protein: CASSLDRGKTEAFF. CDR3 nucleotide sequence: TGTGCCAGCAGCTTAGATCGCGGGAAGACTGAAGCTTTCTTT.

This clone was detected only once. The chain is built from TRBV7-3 and TRBJ1-1; unclear D gene. V lost 2 bases and J lost 10, with 11 bases in between. The CDR3 has 12 amino acids. Germline lookup yields CDR1 SGHTA and CDR2 FQGTGA. The CDR3 DNA sequence: TGTGCCAGCAGCTTATCCGCAGGCCGAGCTTTCTTT. Amino acid sequence: CASSLSAGRAFF.

The chain joins TRBV10-1 to TRBJ1-1; no reliable D call. V lost 2 bases, J lost 1 base, and 5 bases lay in between. Looked up from germline, CDR1 is WNHNN and CDR2 is SYGVQD (reference sequence). CDR3 length equals 13 residues. CDR3 in amino acids: CASSEGSNTEAFF. Here the CDR3 DNA reads TGCGCCAGCAGTGAGGGATCGAACACTGAAGCTTTCTTT.

This chain links TRBV7-2 with TRBJ2-1; D might be TRBD2 (5 bases). CDR1 and CDR2 from the germline V gene are SGHTA and FQGNSA. V dropped 4 bases and J dropped 3 bases, with 7 bases sitting between them. CDR3 length equals 13 residues. CDR3: CASSSRDYNEQFF. The CDR3 DNA reads as TGTGCCAGCAGCTCCCGGGACTACAATGAGCAGTTCTTC.

This chain connects TRBV11-2 to TRBJ1-2; D not resolved. Germline lookup yields CDR1 SGHAT and CDR2 FQNNGV. V was shortened by 1 base and J by 6 bases, with 15 bases between the two germline ends. This CDR3 contains 15 residues. The CDR3 loop reads CASSLVQLGADGYTF. CDR3 DNA: TGTGCCAGCAGCTTAGTTCAGTTAGGAGCCGATGGCTACACCTTC.

The chain recombines TRBV7-2 with TRBJ2-3, with D possibly matching TRBD2 (6 bases). In germline, CDR1 is SGHTA, CDR2 FQGNSA. V lost 5 bases, J lost 5 bases, and 14 bases lay in between. CDR3 length: 14 amino acids. CDR3 nucleotides: TGTGCCAGCAGCCCACGGGCGGGGAGAGATACGCAGTATTTT. It codes for CASSPRAGRDTQYF.

This chain joins TRBV9 and TRBJ2-7, with TRBD1 as a possible D gene (5 bases). This CDR3 comprises 15 residues. Germline CDR1 SGDLS, CDR2 YYNGEE. Deletions cut 0 bases from V and 2 bases from J, with 12 bases between. The CDR3 bases are TGTGCCAGCAGCGTAGGTTCAGGGTCCACCTACGAGCAGTACTTC. It codes for CASSVGSGSTYEQYF.

The chain uses TRBV7-2 and TRBJ2-5; 8 bases are a match to TRBD2. The CDR3 runs to 13 residues. Germline V gives CDR1 SGHTA, CDR2 FQGNSA. The J segment lost 1 base and the V segment lost 5 bases, leaving 0 bases of the junction unmatched. CDR3 DNA: TGTGCCAGCAGCGGGACTAGCCAAGAGACCCAGTACTTC. It specifies CASSGTSQETQYF.

This sequence joins TRBV5-4 and TRBJ2-1, with D unresolved. This CDR3 region has 13 residues. Germline V gene lookup returns CDR1 SGHNT and CDR2 YYREEE (reference sequence). Trimming removed 3 bases at V and 8 bases at J, with 12 bases between. The CDR3 nucleotides read TGTGCCAGCAGCTATCGGCCTCCCCATGAGCAGTTCTTC. This codes for CASSYRPPHEQFF. The full variable domain, its missing parts supplied by reference TRBV5-4 and TRBJ2-1, is ETGVTQSPTHLIKTRGQQVTLRCSSQSGHNTVSWYQQALGQGPQFIFQYYREEENGRGNFPPRFSGLQFPNYSSELNVNALELDDSALYLCASSYRPPHEQFFGPGTRLTVL.

This rearrangement joins TRBV5-1 to TRBJ1-6, with no clear D. The CDR3 runs 13 residues. With 5 bases removed from V and 6 bases from J, the gap between germline ends came to 9 bases. Germline assignment: CDR1 SGHRS and CDR2 YFSETQ. The CDR3 here is CASSPGFNSPLHF. The CDR3 DNA sequence: TGCGCCAGCAGTCCGGGGTTTAATTCACCCCTCCACTTT.

The rearrangement links TRBV11-1 to TRBJ2-7; 7 bases line up with TRBD1. Trimming took 5 bases from V and 1 from J; bases not matched to a gene: 2. CDR1 and CDR2 (germline): SGHAT, FQDESV (reference sequence). The CDR3 consists of 13 residues. This CDR3 is CASSRDRSYEQYF. The CDR3 DNA is TGTGCCAGCAGCCGGGACAGATCCTACGAGCAGTACTTC. The full variable domain, with the rest looked up from reference TRBV11-1 and TRBJ2-7, is EAEVAQSPRYKITEKSQAVAFWCDPISGHATLYWYRQILGQGPELLVQFQDESVVDDSQLPKDRFSAERLKGVDSTLKIQPAELGDSAMYLCASSRDRSYEQYFGPGTRLTVT.

The chain links TRBV6-6 to TRBJ1-1; tentatively, D is TRBD1 (5 bases). V dropped 6 bases and J dropped 0 bases, with 11 bases sitting between them. This CDR3 region has 14 residues. Germline CDR1 MNHNY, CDR2 SVGAGI (reference sequence). The CDR3 DNA follows: TGTGCCAGCAGCCGGGACGGACTGAACACTGAAGCTTTCTTT. It yields the protein CASSRDGLNTEAFF.

This chain connects TRBV10-3 to TRBJ1-2; D might be TRBD1 (6 bases). CDR3 length equals 15 residues. Looked up from germline, CDR1 is ENHRY and CDR2 is SYGVKD. Trimming took 0 bases from V and 4 from J, leaving 12 bases between them. The CDR3, as DNA: TGTGCCATCAGTGAGTCAGGGGGGGCAGGCTATGGCTACACCTTC. Its protein is CAISESGGAGYGYTF.

The J gene is TRBJ1-5, the V gene TRBV29-1, with D tentatively TRBD1 (5 bases). There are 13 residues in the CDR3. V lost 4 bases, J lost 1 base, and 8 bases lay in between. The germline gives CDR1 SQVTM, CDR2 ANQGSEA. DNA for the CDR3: TGCAGCGTTGGGGGGGGAAGCAATCAGCCCCAGCATTTT. Translation: CSVGGGSNQPQHF.

Regarding this clone: The identical CDR3 is also encoded by other nucleotide sequences in the sample. The chain's CDR3 is CASSIGWSQGRGTHYGYTF. The CDR3 bases are TGTGCCAGTAGTATAGGTTGGTCCCAGGGTAGGGGGACTCACTATGGCTACACCTTC. The chain employs TRBV19 and TRBJ1-2, with D possibly being TRBD1 (6 bases). V was cut by 1 base and J by 3 bases, with 24 bases left in between. This CDR3 comprises 19 residues. The germline V gene has CDR1 LNHDA and CDR2 SQIVND (reference sequence). Full variable domain (outside the CDR3, taken from reference TRBV19 and TRBJ1-2): DGGITQSPKYLFRKEGQNVTLSCEQNLNHDAMYWYRQDPGQGLRLIYYSQIVNDFQKGDIAEGYSVSREKKESFPLTVTSAQKNPTAFYLCASSIGWSQGRGTHYGYTFGSGTRLTVV.

This chain connects TRBV2 to TRBJ1-6, with D hard to call. Germline loops: CDR1 SNHLY, CDR2 FYNNEI. Trimming took off 3 bases at V and 6 bases at J, with 9 bases between the two ends. The CDR3 sequence is 14 residues long. The CDR3 DNA is TGTGCCAGCAGTGACAGAGGTGGTAATTCACCCCTCCACTTT. Protein: CASSDRGGNSPLHF.

The rearrangement links TRBV14 to TRBJ2-3; D possibly matches TRBD1 or TRBD2 (5 bases each). V lost 6 bases, J lost 6 bases, and 22 bases lay in between. In germline, CDR1 is SGHDN, CDR2 FVKESK. The CDR3 loop spans 16 amino acids. The CDR3, as DNA: TGTGCCAGCAGTCGTACAGAGGGGCACACTTTGGATACGCAGTATTTT. This sequence encodes CASSRTEGHTLDTQYF.

This clone was seen only once. DNA of the CDR3: TGTGCCAGCAGGGGAGGACAGGCGGGGGCCAACGTCCTGACTTTC. It yields the protein CASRGGQAGANVLTF. This chain links TRBV6-1 with TRBJ2-6; maybe TRBD1 (7 bases). The CDR3 spans 15 residues. Germline CDR1 is MNHNS and CDR2 is SASEGT. The V end was cut by 6 bases, the J end by 4 bases, with 13 bases between.

The rearrangement links TRBV23-1 to TRBJ2-7; D is possibly TRBD1 (6 bases). TRBV23-1 is recorded as an ORF, its role being uncertain. The CDR3 consists of 14 residues. V dropped 8 bases and J dropped 0 bases, with 14 bases sitting between them. CDR3 region: CASPHRVLSYEQYF. The CDR3 nucleotides are TGCGCCAGCCCACACAGGGTCCTCTCCTACGAGCAGTACTTC.

This rearrangement joins TRBV19 to TRBJ1-5; D is unclear. The CDR3 extends over 14 amino acids. From germline, CDR1 is LNHDA and CDR2 SQIVND (reference sequence). V lost 2 bases to trimming and J lost 9 bases, with 14 bases between them. The CDR3: CASSIRADEGPQHF. The CDR3 nucleotides read TGTGCCAGTAGTATACGGGCGGACGAAGGGCCCCAGCATTTT.